This TCR delta chain was sequenced for a study of γδ T cells in repeated Plasmodium falciparum infection. In the study overall: Malian samples came from no-transmission periods or across acute febrile malaria episodes.

As regards this clone: The TCRdb record carries a much larger clone's protein, which differs from this DNA's translation at residue 12; a read error is the likely cause, and the protein listed here is the DNA translation.

The CDR3 has 18 residues. Germline values: CDR1 TSWWSYY, CDR2 QGS. TCRdb re-called the multiplex PCR reads through CATT. The data contain approximately 53,000 delta-chain clones, over 1.5% of them singletons. Vgamma9/Vdelta2+ and Vdelta2-negative gammadelta T cells were flow-sorted from PBMC for bulk sequencing. The TCR was taken from a pool of human donors (malaria-infected and uninfected, not separated). V gene TRDV1 combines with J gene TRDJ1, with D tentatively TRDD3 (6 bases). Source material: gamma-delta T cells from blood. The CDR3 region has the DNA TGTGCTCTTGTGGAATGGGGATCGGATCCCGTGTGCACCGATAAACTCATCTTT. Its protein is CALVEWGSDPVCTDKLIF.